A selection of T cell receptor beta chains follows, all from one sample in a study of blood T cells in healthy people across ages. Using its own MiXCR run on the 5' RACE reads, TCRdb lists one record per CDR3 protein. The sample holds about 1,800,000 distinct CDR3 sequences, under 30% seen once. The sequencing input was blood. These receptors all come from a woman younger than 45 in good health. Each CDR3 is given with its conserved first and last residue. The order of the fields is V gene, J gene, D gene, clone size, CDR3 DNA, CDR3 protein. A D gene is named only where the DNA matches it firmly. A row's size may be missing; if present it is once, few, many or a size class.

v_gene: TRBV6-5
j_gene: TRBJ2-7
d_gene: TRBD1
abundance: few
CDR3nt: TGTGCCAGCAGCCTTTCTGGGACAGGGACGAGGGAGCAGTACTTC
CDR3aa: CASSLSGTGTREQYF

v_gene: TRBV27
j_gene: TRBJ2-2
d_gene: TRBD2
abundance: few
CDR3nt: TGTGCCAGCAGTTGGGGGGGGAACACCGGGGAGCTGTTTTTT
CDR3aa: CASSWGGNTGELFF

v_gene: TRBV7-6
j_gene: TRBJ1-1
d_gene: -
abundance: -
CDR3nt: TGTGCCAGCAGCTTTGGACGGAGCGGGTTATACATGAACACTGAAGCTTTCTTT
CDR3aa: CASSFGRSGLYMNTEAFF

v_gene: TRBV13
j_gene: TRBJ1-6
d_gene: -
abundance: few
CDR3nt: TGTGCCAGCAGCCAACAGAGTTCCATATCACCCCTCCACTTT
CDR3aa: CASSQQSSISPLHF

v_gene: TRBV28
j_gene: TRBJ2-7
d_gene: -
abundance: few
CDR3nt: TGTGCCAGCACCCATCGAGCGGACACCTACGAGCAGTACTTC
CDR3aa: CASTHRADTYEQYF

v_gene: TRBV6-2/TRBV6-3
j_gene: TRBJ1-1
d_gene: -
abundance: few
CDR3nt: TGTGCCACCTCCGGGAACACTGAAGCTTTCTTT
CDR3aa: CATSGNTEAFF

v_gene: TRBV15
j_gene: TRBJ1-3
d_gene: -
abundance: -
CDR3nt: TGTGCCACCAGCAGAGGCCTGCTTGGGGCTGGAAACACCATATATTTT
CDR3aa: CATSRGLLGAGNTIYF

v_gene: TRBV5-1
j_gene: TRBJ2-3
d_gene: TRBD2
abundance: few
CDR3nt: TGCGCCAGCAGCGCCGGGACTAGTGTCACAGATACGCAGTATTTT
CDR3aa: CASSAGTSVTDTQYF

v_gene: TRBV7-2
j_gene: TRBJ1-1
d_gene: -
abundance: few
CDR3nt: TGTGCCAGCAGCCCGGAAACTTGGACAGTGAACACTGAAGCTTTCTTT
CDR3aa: CASSPETWTVNTEAFF

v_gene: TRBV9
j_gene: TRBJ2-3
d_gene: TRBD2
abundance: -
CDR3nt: TGTGCCAGCAGCGTCGGCGGGGGGGTTGGAGATACGCAGTATTTT
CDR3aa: CASSVGGGVGDTQYF

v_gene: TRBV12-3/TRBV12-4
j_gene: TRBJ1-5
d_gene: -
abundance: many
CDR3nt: TGTGCCAGCAGTTTAGGGGGTCAGCCCCAGCATTTT
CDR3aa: CASSLGGQPQHF

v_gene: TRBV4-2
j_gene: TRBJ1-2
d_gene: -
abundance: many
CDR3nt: TGTGCCAGCAGGGCAGACTTGGGGGGCTACACCTTC
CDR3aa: CASRADLGGYTF

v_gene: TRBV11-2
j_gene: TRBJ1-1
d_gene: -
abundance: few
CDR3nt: TGTGCCAGCAGAGCAATACAGCGGGTAGGAACTGAAGCTTTCTTT
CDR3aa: CASRAIQRVGTEAFF

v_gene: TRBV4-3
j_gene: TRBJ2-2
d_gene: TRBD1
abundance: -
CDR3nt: TGCGCCAGCAGAGGAACCGGGACAGGCGCCGGGGAGCTGTTTTTT
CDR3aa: CASRGTGTGAGELFF

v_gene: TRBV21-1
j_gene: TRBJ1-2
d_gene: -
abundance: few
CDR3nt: TGTGCCAGCAGCAGTTTTACCGGGACAGGGATGTGCTATGGCTACACCTTC
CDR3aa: CASSSFTGTGMCYGYTF

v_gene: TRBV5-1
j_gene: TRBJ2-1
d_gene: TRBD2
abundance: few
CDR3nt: TGCGCCAGCAATCCTACTAGCGGGGTTGGTGATGAGCAGTTCTTC
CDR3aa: CASNPTSGVGDEQFF

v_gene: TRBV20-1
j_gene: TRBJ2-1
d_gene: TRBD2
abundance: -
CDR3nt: TGCAGTGCGACGGGACTAGTGGGGAAAGCAAATGAGCAGTTCTTC
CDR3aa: CSATGLVGKANEQFF

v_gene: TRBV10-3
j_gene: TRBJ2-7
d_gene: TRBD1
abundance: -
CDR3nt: TGTGCCATCAGTGAGGACAGGGCATCCTACGAGCAGTACTTC
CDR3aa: CAISEDRASYEQYF

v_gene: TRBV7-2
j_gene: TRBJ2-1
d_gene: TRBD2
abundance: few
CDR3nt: TGTGCCAGCAGCTTAGCCCCCAGGGCGGGACTAGCGTACAATGAGCAGTTCTTC
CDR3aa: CASSLAPRAGLAYNEQFF

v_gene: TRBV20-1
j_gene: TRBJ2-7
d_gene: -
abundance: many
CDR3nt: TGCAGTGCTGCAGGGGAAGGCGAGCAGTACTTC
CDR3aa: CSAAGEGEQYF

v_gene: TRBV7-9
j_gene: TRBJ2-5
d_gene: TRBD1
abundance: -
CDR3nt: TGTGCCAGCAGCAAGGGACAGGGGGCTTTAGAGACCCAGTACTTC
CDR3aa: CASSKGQGALETQYF

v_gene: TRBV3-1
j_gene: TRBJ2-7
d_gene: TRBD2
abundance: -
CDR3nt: TGTGCCAGCAAGGGCGGGAGCCCCTACGAGCAGTACTTC
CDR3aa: CASKGGSPYEQYF

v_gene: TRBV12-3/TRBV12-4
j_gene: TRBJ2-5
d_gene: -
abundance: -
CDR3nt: TGTGCCAGCAGCCCCTGGCAGGGAGGGGGCCAAGAGGCCCAGTACTTC
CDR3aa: CASSPWQGGGQEAQYF

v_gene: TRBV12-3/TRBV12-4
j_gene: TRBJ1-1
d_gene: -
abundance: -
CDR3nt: TGTGCCAGCAGGGGCAGGGGCCCCACTGAAGCTTTCTTT
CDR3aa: CASRGRGPTEAFF

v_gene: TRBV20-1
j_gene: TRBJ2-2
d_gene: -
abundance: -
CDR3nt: TGCAGTGCTAGTCCCTCCGTGGCGGGGGCGGACACCGGGGAGCTGTTTTTT
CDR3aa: CSASPSVAGADTGELFF

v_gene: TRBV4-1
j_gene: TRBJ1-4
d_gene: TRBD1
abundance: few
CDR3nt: TGCGCCAGCCGGGACAGGGCGGAAAAACTGTTTTTT
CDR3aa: CASRDRAEKLFF

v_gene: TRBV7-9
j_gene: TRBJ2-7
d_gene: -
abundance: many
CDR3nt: TGTGCCAGCAGCTTACAGTCGAAAGAGCAGTACTTC
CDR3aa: CASSLQSKEQYF

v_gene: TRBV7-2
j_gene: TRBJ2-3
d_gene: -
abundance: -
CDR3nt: TGTGCCAGCAGTCAGGGGATTAGGACAGATACGCAGTATTTT
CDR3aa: CASSQGIRTDTQYF

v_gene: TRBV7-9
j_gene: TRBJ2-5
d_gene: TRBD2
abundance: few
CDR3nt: TGTGCCAGCAGCCCCAAGCGGGGAGGGTACCAAGAGACCCAGTACTTC
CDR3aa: CASSPKRGGYQETQYF

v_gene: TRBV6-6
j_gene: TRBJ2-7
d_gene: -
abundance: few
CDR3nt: TGTGCCAGCAGTTACTTGGCAAGGCAAGCCTACGAGCAGTACTTC
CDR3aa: CASSYLARQAYEQYF

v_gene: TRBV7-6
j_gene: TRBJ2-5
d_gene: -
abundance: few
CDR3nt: TGTGCCAGCACCCTAGAGAGGACTTGGGAGACCCAGTACTTC
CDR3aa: CASTLERTWETQYF

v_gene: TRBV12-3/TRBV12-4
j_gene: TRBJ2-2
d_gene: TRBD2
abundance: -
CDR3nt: TGTGCCAGCAGCCCGGGACTACCAGGCACCGGGGAGCTGTTTTTT
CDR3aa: CASSPGLPGTGELFF

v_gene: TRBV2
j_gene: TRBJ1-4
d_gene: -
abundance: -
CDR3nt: TGTGCCAGCAGAGTACGAACAACTAATGAAAAACTGTTTTTT
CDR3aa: CASRVRTTNEKLFF

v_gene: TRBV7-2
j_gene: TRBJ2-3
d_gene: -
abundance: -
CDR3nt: TGTGCCAGCAGCTTAGGTAGTAGGGTGGCAGATACGCAGTATTTT
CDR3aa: CASSLGSRVADTQYF

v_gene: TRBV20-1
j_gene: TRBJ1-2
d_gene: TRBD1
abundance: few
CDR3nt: TGCAGTGCTAGTGACCGCACAGGGGCGAGTGGCTACACCTTC
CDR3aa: CSASDRTGASGYTF

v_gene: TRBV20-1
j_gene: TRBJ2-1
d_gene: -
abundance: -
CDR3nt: TGCAGTGCTACCCGGGCCCCCGGCGTTCAGTTCTTC
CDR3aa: CSATRAPGVQFF

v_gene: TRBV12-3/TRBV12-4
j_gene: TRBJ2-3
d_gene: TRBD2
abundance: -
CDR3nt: TGTGCCAGCAGCTACCCTCGACTAGCGGGGGGTTCTACAGATACGCAGTATTTT
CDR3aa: CASSYPRLAGGSTDTQYF

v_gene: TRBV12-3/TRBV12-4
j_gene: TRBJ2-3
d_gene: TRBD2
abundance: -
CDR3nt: TGTGCCAGCAGAACGACCGGGACTAGCGGGATAGATACGCAGTATTTT
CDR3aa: CASRTTGTSGIDTQYF

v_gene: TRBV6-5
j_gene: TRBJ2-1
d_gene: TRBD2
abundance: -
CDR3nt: TGTGCCAGCAGTTACTCCGGGACTAGCGGGGGCCGTCGGGAGACCCAGTTCTTC
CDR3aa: CASSYSGTSGGRRETQFF

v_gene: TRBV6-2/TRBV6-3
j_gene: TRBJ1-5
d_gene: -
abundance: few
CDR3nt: TGTGCCAGCAGCAAAACCGGGACACATAGCAATCAGCCCCAGCATTTT
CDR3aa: CASSKTGTHSNQPQHF

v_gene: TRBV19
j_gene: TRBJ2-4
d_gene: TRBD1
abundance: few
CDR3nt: TGTGCCAGTAGTAAGGGACAGGGGGTGACCAAAAACATTCAGTACTTC
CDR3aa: CASSKGQGVTKNIQYF

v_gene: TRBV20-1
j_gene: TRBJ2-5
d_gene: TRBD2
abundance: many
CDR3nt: TGCAGTGCTAGGGTAGCGGGGGAAGAGACCCAGTACTTC
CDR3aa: CSARVAGEETQYF

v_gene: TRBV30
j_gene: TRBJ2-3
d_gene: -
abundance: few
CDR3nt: TGTGCCTGGAGTGTGAGGGGTACAGATACGCAGTATTTT
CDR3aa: CAWSVRGTDTQYF

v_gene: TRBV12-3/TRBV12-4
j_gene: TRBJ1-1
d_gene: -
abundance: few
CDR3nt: TGTGCCAGCAGTTTTATAGGGGTGAACACTGAAGCTTTCTTT
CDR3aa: CASSFIGVNTEAFF

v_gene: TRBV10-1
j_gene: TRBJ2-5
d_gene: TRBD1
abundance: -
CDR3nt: TGCGCCAGCAGCAACCACGGAACAGGGGGAAAGAAGACCCAGTACTTC
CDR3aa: CASSNHGTGGKKTQYF